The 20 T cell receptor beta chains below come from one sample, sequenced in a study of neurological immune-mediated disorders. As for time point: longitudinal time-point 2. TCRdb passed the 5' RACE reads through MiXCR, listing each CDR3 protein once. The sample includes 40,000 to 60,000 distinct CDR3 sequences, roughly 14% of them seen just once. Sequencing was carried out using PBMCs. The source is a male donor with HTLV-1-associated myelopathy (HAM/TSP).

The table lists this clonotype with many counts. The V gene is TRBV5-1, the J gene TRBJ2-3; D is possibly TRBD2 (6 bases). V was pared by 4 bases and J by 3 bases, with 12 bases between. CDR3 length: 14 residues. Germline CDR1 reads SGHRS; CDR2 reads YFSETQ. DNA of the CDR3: TGCGCCAGCAGCCGGGAGACTAGAACAGATACGCAGTATTTT. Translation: CASSRETRTDTQYF.

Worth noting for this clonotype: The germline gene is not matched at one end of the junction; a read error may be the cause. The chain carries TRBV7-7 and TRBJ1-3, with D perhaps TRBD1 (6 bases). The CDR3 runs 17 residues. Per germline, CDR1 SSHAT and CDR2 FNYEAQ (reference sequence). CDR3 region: CASSLGLHRDPGNTIYF. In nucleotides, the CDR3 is TGTGCTAGCAGCTTGGGTCTTCACAGGGACCCTGGAAACACCATATATTTT.

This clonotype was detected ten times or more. CDR3 coding DNA: TGCGCCAGCAGCGTGAATCGGGAGACCCAGTACTTC. Amino acid sequence: CASSVNRETQYF. The chain joins TRBV5-1 to TRBJ2-5; D gene uncertain. V was trimmed by 4 bases and J by 5 bases, leaving 9 bases between them. The V gene's germline CDR1 is SGHRS and CDR2 YFSETQ. CDR3 length: 12 residues.

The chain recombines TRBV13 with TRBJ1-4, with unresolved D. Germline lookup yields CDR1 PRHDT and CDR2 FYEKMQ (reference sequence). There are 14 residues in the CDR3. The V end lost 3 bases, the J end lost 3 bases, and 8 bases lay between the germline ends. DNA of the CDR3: TGTGCCAGCAGCTTTCGACGGTCTAATGAAAAACTGTTTTTT. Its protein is CASSFRRSNEKLFF.

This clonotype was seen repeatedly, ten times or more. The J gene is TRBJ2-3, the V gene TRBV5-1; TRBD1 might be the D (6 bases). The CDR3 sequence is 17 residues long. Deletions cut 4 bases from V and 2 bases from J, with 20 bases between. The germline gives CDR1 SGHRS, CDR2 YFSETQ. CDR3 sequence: CASSRLGQRLSTDTQYF. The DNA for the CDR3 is TGCGCCAGCAGCCGACTCGGACAGAGGTTATCCACAGATACGCAGTATTTT. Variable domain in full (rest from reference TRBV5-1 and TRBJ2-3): KAGVTQTPRYLIKTRGQQVTLSCSPISGHRSVSWYQQTPGQGLQFLFEYFSETQRNKGNFPGRFSGRQFSNSRSEMNVSTLELGDSALYLCASSRLGQRLSTDTQYFGPGTRLTVL.

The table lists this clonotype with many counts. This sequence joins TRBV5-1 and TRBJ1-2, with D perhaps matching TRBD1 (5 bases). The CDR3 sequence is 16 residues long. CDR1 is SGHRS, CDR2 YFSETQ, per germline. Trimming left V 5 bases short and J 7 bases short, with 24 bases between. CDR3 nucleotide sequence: TGCGCCAGCAGGGGGGGAAGTTCAGAGACGGCGGCTGGCTACACCTTC. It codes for CASRGGSSETAAGYTF.

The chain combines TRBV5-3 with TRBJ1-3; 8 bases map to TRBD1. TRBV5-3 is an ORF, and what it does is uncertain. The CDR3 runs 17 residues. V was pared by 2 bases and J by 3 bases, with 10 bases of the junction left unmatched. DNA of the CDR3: TGTGCCAGAAGCTTTCGGCTCGGGACAGGTGATGGAAACACCATATATTTT. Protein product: CARSFRLGTGDGNTIYF.

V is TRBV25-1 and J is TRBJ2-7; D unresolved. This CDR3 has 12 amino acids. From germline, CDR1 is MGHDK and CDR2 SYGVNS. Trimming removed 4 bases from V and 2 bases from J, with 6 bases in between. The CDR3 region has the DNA TGTGCCAGCAGTGGGGCCACCTACGAGCAGTACTTC. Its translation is CASSGATYEQYF.

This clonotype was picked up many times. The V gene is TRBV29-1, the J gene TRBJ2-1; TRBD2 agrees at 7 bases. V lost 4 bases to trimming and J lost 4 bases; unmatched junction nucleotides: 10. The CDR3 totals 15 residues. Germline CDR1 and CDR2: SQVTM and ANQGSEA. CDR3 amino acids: CSVGGGAGSYNEQFF. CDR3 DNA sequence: TGCAGCGTTGGGGGAGGGGCAGGGTCGTACAATGAGCAGTTCTTC.

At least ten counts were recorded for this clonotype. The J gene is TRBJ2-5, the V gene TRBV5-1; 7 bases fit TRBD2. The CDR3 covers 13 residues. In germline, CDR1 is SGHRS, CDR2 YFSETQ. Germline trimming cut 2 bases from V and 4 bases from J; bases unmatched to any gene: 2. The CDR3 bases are TGCGCCAGCAGCTTAACTAGCGCAGAGACCCAGTACTTC. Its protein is CASSLTSAETQYF.

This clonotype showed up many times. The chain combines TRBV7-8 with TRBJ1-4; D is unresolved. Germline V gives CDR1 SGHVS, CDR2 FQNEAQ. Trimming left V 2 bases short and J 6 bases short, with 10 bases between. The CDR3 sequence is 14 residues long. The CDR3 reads CASSLSDGDEKLFF. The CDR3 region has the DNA TGTGCCAGCAGCTTATCTGATGGGGATGAAAAACTGTTTTTT.

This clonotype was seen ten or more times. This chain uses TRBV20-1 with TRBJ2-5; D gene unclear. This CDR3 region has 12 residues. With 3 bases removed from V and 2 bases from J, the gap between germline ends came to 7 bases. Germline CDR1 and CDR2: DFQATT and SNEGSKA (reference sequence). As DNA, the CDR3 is TGCAGTGCTAGGCGCACTCAAGAGACCCAGTACTTC. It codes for CSARRTQETQYF.

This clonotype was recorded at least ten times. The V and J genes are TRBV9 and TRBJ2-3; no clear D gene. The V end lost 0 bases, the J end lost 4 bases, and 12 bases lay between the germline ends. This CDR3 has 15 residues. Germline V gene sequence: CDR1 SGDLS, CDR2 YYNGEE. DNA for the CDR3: TGTGCCAGCAGCGTAGGAGACGGGCGCGCAGATACGCAGTATTTT. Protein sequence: CASSVGDGRADTQYF.

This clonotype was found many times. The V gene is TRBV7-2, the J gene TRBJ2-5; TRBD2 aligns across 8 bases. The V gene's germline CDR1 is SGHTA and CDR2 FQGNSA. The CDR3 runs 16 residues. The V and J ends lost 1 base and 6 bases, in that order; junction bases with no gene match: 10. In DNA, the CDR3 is TGTGCCAGCAGCTTAGAGGCGGGGGGCCGTGTACAGACCCAGTACTTC. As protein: CASSLEAGGRVQTQYF.

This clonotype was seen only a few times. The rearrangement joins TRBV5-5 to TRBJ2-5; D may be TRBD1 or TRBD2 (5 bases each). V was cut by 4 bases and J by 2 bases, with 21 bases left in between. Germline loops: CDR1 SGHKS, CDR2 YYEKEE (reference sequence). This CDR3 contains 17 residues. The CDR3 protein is CASSLGDRTRQQETQYF. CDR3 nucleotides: TGTGCCAGCAGCCTGGGGGACCGCACCCGGCAACAAGAGACCCAGTACTTC.

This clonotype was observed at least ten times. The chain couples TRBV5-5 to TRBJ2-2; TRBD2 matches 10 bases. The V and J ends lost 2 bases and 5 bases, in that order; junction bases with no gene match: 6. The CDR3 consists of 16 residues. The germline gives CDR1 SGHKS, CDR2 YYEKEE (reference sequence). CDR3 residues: CASSFPLAGLTGELFF. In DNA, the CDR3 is TGTGCCAGCAGCTTCCCACTAGCGGGGTTAACCGGGGAGCTGTTTTTT. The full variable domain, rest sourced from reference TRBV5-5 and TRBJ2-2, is DAGVTQSPTHLIKTRGQQVTLRCSPISGHKSVSWYQQVLGQGPQFIFQYYEKEERGRGNFPDRFSARQFPNYSSELNVNALLLGDSALYLCASSFPLAGLTGELFFGEGSRLTVL.

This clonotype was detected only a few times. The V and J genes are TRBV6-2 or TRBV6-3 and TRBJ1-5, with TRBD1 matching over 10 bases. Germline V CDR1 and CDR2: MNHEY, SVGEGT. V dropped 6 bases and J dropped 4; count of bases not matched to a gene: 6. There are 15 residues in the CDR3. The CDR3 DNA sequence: TGTGCCAGCAGCCCCCGGGACAGGGGTAATCAGCCCCAGCATTTT. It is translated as CASSPRDRGNQPQHF.

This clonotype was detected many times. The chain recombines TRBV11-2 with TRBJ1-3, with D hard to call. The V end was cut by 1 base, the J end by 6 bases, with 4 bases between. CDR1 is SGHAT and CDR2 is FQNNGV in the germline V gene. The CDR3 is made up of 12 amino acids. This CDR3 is CASSLVVNTIYF. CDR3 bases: TGTGCCAGCAGCTTAGTTGTAAACACCATATATTTT. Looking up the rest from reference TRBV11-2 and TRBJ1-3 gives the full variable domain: EAGVAQSPRYKIIEKRQSVAFWCNPISGHATLYWYQQILGQGPKLLIQFQNNGVVDDSQLPKDRFSAERLKGVDSTLKIQPAKLEDSAVYLCASSLVVNTIYFGEGSWLTVV.

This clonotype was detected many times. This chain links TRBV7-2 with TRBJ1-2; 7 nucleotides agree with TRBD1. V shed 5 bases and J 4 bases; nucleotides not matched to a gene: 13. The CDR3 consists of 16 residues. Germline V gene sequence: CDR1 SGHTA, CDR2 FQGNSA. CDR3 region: CASSPVTGTVLYGYTF. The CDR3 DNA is TGTGCCAGCAGCCCCGTCACCGGGACAGTCCTCTATGGCTACACCTTC.

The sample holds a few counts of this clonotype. This chain's CDR3 is CASSSPALNEQFF. The CDR3 region has the DNA TGTGCCAGTAGTAGCCCAGCCCTAAATGAGCAGTTCTTC. The chain has TRBV19 and TRBJ2-1, with D unresolved. Deletions cut 4 bases from V and 7 bases from J, with 11 bases between. CDR3 length: 13 residues. Germline-derived CDR1 and CDR2 are LNHDA and SQIVND (reference sequence).